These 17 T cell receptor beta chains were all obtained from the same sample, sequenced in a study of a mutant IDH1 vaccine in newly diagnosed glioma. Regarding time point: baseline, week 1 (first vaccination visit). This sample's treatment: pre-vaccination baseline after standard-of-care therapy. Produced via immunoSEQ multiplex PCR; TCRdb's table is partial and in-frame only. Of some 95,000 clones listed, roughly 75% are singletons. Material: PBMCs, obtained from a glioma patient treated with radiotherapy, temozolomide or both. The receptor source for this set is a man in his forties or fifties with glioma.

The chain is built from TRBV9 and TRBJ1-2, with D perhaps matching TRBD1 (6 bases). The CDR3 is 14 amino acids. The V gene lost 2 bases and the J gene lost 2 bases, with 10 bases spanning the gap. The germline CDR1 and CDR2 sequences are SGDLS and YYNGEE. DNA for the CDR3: TGTGCCAGCAGCGTCGGAACAGGGAACTATGGCTACACCTTC. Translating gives CASSVGTGNYGYTF. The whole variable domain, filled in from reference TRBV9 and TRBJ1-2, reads DSGVTQTPKHLITATGQRVTLRCSPRSGDLSVYWYQQSLDQGLQFLIQYYNGEERAKGNILERFSAQQFPDLHSELNLSSLELGDSALYFCASSVGTGNYGYTFGSGTRLTVV.

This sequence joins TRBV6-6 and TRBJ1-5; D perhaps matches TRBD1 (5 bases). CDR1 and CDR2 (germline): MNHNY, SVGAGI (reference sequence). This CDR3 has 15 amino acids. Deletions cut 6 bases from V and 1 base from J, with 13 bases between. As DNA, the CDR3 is TGTGCCAGCAGCACGGGGTGGGGGAGCAATCAGCCCCAGCATTTT. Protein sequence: CASSTGWGSNQPQHF.

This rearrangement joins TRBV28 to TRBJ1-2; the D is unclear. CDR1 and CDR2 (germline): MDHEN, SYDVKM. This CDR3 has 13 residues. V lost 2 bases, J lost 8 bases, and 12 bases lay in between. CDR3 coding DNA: TGTGCCAGCAGTTTACCCGTGGAAGGAGGCTACACCTTC. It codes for CASSLPVEGGYTF.

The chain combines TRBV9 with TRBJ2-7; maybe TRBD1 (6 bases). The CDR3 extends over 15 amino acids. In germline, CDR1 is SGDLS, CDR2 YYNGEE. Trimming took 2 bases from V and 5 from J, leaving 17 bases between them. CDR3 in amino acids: CASSVGTTLRDEQYF. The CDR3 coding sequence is TGTGCCAGCAGCGTGGGGACAACCCTACGGGACGAGCAGTACTTC.

The CDR3 region has the DNA TGTGCCAGCAGCTTGAACGTATTAGATCCCTACGAGCAGTACTTC. It yields the protein CASSLNVLDPYEQYF. This chain links TRBV7-8 with TRBJ2-7; D unclear. The V gene's germline CDR1 is SGHVS and CDR2 FQNEAQ. The CDR3 is 15 residues long. Deletions cut 3 bases from V and 2 bases from J, with 14 bases between.

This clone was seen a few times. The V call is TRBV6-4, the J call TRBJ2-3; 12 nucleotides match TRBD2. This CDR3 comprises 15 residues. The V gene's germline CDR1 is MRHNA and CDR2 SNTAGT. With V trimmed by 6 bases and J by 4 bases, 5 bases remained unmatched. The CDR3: CASSPTSGGADTQYF. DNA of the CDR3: TGTGCCAGCAGCCCGACTAGCGGGGGTGCAGATACGCAGTATTTT.

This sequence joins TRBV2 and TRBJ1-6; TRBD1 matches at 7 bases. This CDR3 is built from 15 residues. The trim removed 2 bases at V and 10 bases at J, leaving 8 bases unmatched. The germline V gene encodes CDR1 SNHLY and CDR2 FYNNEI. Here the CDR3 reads CASSELGQGDSPLHF. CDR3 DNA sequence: TGTGCCAGCAGTGAATTGGGGCAGGGGGACTCACCCCTCCACTTT.

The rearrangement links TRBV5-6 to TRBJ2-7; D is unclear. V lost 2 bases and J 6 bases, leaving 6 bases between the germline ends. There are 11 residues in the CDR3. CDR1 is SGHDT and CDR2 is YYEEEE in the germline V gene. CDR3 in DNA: TGTGCCAGCAGCTTAGAGATCGAGCAGTACTTC. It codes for CASSLEIEQYF.

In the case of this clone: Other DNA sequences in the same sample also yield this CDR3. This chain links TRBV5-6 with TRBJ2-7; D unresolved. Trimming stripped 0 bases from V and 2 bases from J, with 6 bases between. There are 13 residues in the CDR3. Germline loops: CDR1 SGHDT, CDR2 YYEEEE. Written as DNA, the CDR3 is TGTGCCAGCAGCTTGGGCCTTACCTACGAGCAGTACTTC. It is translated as CASSLGLTYEQYF.

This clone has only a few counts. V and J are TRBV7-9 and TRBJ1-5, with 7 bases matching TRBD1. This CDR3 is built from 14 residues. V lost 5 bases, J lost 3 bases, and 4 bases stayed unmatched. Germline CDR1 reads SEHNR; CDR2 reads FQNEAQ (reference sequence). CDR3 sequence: CASSQTGLNQPQHF. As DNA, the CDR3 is TGTGCCAGCAGCCAGACAGGGCTCAATCAGCCCCAGCATTTT.

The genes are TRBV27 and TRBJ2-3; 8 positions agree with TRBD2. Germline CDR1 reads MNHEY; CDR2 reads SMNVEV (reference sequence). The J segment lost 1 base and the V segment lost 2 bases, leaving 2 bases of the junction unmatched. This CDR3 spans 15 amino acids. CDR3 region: CASSLVAGRTDTQYF. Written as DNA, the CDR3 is TGTGCCAGCAGTTTAGTAGCGGGACGCACAGATACGCAGTATTTT.

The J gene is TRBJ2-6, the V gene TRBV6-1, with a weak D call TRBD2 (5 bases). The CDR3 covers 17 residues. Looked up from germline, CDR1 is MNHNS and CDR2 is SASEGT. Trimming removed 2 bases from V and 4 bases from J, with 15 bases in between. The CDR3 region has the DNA TGTGCCAGCAGTGAACTCTGGTCCGCGGGCGGGGCCAACGTCCTGACTTTC. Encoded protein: CASSELWSAGGANVLTF.

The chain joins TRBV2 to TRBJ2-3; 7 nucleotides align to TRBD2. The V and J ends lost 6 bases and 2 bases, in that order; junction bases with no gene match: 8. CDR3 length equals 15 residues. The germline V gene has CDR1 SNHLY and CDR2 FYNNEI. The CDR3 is CASSNLAALTDTQYF. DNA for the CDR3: TGTGCCAGCAGCAATCTAGCGGCGCTCACAGATACGCAGTATTTT.

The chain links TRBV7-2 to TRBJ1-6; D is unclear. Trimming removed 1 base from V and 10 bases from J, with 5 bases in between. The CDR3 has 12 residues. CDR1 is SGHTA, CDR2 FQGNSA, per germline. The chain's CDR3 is CASSLDGSPLHF. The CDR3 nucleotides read TGTGCCAGCAGCTTAGATGGCTCACCCCTCCACTTT.

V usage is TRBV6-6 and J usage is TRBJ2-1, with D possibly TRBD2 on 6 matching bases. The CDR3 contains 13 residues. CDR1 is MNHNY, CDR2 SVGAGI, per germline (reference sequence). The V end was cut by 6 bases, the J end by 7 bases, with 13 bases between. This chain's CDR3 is CASSQGLTNEQFF. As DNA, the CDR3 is TGTGCCAGCAGCCAAGGACTAACTAATGAGCAGTTCTTC.

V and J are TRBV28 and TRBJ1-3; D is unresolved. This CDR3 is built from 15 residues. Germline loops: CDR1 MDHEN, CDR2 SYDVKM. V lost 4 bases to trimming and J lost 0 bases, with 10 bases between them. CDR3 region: CASSSLLGSGNTIYF. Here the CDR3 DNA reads TGTGCCAGCAGTTCCCTCCTCGGCTCTGGAAACACCATATATTTT.

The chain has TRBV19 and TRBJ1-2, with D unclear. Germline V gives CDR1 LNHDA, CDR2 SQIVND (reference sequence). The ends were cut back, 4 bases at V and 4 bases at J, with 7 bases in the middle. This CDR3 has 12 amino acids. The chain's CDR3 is CASSSRGYGYTF. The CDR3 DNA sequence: TGTGCCAGTAGTAGCCGAGGCTATGGCTACACCTTC.